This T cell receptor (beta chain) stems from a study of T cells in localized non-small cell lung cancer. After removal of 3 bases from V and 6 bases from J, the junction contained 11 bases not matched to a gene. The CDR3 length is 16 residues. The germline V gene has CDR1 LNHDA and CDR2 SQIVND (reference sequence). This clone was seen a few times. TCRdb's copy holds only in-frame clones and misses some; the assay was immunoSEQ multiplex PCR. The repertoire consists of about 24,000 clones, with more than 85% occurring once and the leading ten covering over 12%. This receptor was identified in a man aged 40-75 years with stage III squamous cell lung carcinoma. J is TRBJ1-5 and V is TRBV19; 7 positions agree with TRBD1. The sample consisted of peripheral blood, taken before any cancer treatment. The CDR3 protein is CASSIDGGTVAQPQHF. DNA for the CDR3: TGTGCCAGTAGTATCGACGGCGGGACAGTGGCTCAGCCCCAGCATTTT.